This TCR beta chain is drawn from a study of blood T cell repertoires in COVID-19. About the study: From T cells, B-cell-depleted T cells, or PBMCs came the material, which was cDNA or gDNA.

Participants spanned ages about 18 to 89 years and resided in over 20 US areas. Participants had their cohort set by participant-reported clinical history. In the source study's methods: Using reference gene primer amplification, nucleated cell counts were estimated. This table comes from immunoSEQ multiplex PCR, and its TCRdb copy is limited to in-frame clones, with some not included. The V and J calls and clone size were taken over from that table, and D and trimming were inferred from the DNA. The sample consists of around 290,000 clones, over 75% of them appearing once. After removal of 0 bases from V and 6 bases from J, the junction contained 9 bases not matched to a gene. The CDR3 sequence is 17 residues long. From germline, CDR1 is KGHSH and CDR2 LQKENI.

The rearrangement uses TRBV18 and TRBJ2-4, with TRBD2 identical over 9 bases. Input material: PBMCs or T cells enriched from blood (not recorded which). This TCR was recovered from a woman aged 25-40 years who had recovered from COVID-19. The CDR3 sequence is CASSPPGSGRYGNIQYF. The CDR3 DNA is TGTGCCAGCTCACCACCGGGGAGCGGGAGGTATGGAAACATTCAGTACTTC.